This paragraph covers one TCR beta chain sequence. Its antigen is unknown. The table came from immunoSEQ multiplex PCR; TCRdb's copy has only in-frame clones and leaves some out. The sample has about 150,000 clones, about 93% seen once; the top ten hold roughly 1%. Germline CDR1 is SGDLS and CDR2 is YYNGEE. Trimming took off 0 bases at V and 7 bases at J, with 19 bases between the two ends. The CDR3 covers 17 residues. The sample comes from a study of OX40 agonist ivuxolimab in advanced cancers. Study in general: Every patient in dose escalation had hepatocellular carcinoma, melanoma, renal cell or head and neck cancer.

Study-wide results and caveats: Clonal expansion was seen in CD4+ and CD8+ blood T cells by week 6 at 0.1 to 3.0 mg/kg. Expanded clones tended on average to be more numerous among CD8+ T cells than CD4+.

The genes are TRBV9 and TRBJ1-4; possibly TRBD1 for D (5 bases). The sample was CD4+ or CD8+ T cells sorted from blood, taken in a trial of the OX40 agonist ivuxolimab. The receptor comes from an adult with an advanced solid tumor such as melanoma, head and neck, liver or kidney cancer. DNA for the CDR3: TGTGCCAGCAGCGTAGGAGCTGGGGGGTCTTTGAGTGAAAAACTGTTTTTT. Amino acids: CASSVGAGGSLSEKLFF.